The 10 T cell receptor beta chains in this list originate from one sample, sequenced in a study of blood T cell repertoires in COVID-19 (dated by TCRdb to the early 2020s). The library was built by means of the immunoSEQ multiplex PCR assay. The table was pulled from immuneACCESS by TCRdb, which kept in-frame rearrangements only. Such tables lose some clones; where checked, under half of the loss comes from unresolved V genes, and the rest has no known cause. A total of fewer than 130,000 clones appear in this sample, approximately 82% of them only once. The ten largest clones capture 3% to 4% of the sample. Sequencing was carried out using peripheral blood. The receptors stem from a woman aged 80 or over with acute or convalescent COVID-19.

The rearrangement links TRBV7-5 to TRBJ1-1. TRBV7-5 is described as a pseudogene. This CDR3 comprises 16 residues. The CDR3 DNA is TGTGTCAGAAGCTACGTCCGGGTCGAGGAGCTTTATGAAGCTTTCTTT. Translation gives CVRSYVRVEELYEAFF.

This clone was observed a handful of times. The CDR3 nucleotides are TGTGCCAGCTCGGCACCGCCAGGGGACGAGCAGTACTTC. As protein: CASSAPPGDEQYF. This chain joins TRBV18 and TRBJ2-7, with D possibly being TRBD1 (6 bases). This CDR3 is built from 13 residues. CDR1 is KGHSH, CDR2 LQKENI, per germline. The ends were cut back, 6 bases at V and 5 bases at J, with 14 bases in the middle.

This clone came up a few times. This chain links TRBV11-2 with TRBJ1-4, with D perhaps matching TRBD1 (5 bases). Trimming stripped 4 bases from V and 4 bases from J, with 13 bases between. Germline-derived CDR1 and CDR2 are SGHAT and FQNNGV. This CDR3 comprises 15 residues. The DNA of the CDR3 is TGTGCCAGCAGCTGGGGCTCAACTAATAATGAAAAACTGTTTTTT. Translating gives CASSWGSTNNEKLFF.

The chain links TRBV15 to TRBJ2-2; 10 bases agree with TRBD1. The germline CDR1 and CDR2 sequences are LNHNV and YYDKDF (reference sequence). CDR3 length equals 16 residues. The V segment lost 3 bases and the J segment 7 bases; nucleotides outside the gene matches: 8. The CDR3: CATSSPTGGWGGELFF. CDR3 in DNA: TGTGCCACCAGCAGCCCGACAGGGGGCTGGGGCGGGGAGCTGTTTTTT.

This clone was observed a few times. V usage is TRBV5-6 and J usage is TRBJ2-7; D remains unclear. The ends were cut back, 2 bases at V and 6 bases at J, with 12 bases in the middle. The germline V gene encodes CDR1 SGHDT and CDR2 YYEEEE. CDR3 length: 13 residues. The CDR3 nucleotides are TGTGCCAGCAGCTTCCCTGGCCTTCGCGAGCAGTACTTC. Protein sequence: CASSFPGLREQYF.

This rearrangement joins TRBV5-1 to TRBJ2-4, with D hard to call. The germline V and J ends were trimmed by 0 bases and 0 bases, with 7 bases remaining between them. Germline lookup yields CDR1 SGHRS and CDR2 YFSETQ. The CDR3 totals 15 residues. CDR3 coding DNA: TGCGCCAGCAGCTTGGTCTCCTCAGCCAAAAACATTCAGTACTTC. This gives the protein CASSLVSSAKNIQYF. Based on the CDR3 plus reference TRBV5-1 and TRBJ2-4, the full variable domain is KAGVTQTPRYLIKTRGQQVTLSCSPISGHRSVSWYQQTPGQGLQFLFEYFSETQRNKGNFPGRFSGRQFSNSRSEMNVSTLELGDSALYLCASSLVSSAKNIQYFGAGTRLSVL.

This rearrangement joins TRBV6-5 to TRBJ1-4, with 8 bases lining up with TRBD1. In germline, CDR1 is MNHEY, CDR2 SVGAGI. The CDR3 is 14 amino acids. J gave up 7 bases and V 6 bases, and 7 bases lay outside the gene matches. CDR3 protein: CASSFTGGGEKLFF. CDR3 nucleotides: TGTGCCAGCAGCTTTACAGGGGGGGGTGAAAAACTGTTTTTT.

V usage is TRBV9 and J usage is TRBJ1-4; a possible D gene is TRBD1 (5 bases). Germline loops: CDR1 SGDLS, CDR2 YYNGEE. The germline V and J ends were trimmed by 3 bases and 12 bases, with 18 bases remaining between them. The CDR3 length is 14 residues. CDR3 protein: CASSADLAPRELFF. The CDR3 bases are TGTGCCAGCAGCGCGGACCTCGCCCCCAGGGAACTGTTTTTT.

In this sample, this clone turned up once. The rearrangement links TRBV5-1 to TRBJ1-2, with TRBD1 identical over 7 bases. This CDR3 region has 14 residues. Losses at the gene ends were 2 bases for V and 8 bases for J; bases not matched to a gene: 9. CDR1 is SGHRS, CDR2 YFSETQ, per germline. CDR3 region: CASSLGGGAIGYTF. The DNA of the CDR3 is TGCGCCAGCAGCTTAGGAGGGGGCGCGATCGGCTACACCTTC. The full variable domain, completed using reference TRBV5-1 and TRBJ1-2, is KAGVTQTPRYLIKTRGQQVTLSCSPISGHRSVSWYQQTPGQGLQFLFEYFSETQRNKGNFPGRFSGRQFSNSRSEMNVSTLELGDSALYLCASSLGGGAIGYTFGSGTRLTVV.

The CDR3 loop reads CASRDRGWVQYF. CDR3 bases: TGTGCCAGCCGGGACAGGGGCTGGGTGCAGTACTTC. The rearrangement joins TRBV2 to TRBJ2-7, with TRBD1 identical over 10 bases. The germline V gene encodes CDR1 SNHLY and CDR2 FYNNEI. The CDR3 spans 12 residues. Trimming took 8 bases from V and 9 from J; bases not matched to a gene: 7.